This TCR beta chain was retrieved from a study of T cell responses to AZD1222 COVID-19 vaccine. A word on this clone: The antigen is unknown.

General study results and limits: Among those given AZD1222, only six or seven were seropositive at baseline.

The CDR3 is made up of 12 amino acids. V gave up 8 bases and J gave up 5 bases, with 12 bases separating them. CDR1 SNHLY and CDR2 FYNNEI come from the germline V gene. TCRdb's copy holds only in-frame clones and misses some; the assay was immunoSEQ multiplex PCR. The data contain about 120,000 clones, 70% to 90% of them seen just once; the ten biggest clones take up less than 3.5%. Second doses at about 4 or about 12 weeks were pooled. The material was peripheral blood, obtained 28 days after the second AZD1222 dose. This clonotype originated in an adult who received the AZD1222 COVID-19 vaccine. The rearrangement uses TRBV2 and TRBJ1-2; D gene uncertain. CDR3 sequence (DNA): TGTGCCAGCGGGCCACAATGGTATGGCTACACCTTC. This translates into CASGPQWYGYTF. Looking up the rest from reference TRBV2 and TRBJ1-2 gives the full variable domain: EPEVTQTPSHQVTQMGQEVILRCVPISNHLYFYWYRQILGQKVEFLVSFYNNEISEKSEIFDDQFSVERPDGSNFTLKIRSTKLEDSAMYFCASGPQWYGYTFGSGTRLTVV.